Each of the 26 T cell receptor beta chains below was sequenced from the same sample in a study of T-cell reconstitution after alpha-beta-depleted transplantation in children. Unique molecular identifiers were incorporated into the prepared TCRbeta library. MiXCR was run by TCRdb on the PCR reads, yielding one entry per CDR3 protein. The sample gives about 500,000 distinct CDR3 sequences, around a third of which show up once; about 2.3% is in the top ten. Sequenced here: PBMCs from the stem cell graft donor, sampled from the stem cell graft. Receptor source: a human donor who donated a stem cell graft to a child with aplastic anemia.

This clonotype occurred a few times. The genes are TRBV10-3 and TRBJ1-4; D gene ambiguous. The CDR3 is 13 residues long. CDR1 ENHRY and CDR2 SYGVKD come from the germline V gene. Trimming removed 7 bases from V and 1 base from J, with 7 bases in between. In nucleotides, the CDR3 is TGTGCCATCAAGGGAGGAACTAATGAAAAACTGTTTTTT. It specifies CAIKGGTNEKLFF.

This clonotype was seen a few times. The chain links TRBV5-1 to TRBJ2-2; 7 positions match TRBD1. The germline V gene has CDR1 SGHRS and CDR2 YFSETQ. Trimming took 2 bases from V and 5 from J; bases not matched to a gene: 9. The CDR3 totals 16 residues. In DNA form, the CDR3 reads TGCGCCAGCAGCTTTCCAGGGGGAATAACGACCGGGGAGCTGTTTTTT. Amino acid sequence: CASSFPGGITTGELFF.

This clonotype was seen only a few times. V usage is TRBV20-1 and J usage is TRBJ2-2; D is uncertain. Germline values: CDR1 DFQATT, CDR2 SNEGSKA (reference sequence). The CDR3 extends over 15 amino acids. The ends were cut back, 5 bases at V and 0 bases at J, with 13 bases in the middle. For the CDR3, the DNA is TGCAGTGCTCAACCGGTGAGGCCGAACACCGGGGAGCTGTTTTTT. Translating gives CSAQPVRPNTGELFF.

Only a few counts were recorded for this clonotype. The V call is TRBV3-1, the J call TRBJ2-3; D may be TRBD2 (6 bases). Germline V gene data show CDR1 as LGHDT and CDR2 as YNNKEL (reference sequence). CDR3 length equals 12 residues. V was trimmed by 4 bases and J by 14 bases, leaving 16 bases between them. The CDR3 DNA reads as TGTGCCAGCAGCCTTACGGACTATTTTATGTATTTT. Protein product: CASSLTDYFMYF.

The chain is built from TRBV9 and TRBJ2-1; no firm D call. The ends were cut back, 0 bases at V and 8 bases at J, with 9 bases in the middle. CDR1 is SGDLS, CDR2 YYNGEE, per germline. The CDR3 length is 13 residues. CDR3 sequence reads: CASSVDLVDEQFF. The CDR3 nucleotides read TGTGCCAGCAGCGTAGATTTGGTCGATGAGCAGTTCTTC. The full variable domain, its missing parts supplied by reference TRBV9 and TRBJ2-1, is DSGVTQTPKHLITATGQRVTLRCSPRSGDLSVYWYQQSLDQGLQFLIQYYNGEERAKGNILERFSAQQFPDLHSELNLSSLELGDSALYFCASSVDLVDEQFFGPGTRLTVL.

This chain's CDR3 is CASRQRTGGDYNEQFF. CDR3 nucleotides: TGTGCCAGTAGACAACGGACGGGTGGGGATTACAATGAGCAGTTCTTC. The V gene is TRBV19, the J gene TRBJ2-1; D uncertain. V shed 6 bases and J shed 4 bases, with 19 bases lying between them. Per the germline V gene, CDR1 is LNHDA and CDR2 is SQIVND (reference sequence). This CDR3 contains 16 residues.

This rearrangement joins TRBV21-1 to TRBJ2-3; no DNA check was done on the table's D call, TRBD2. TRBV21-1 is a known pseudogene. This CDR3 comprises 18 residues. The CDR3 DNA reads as TGTGCCAGCAGCATTGGGGGACCGCCGGGACTCCGCACAGATACGCAGTATTTT. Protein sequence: CASSIGGPPGLRTDTQYF.

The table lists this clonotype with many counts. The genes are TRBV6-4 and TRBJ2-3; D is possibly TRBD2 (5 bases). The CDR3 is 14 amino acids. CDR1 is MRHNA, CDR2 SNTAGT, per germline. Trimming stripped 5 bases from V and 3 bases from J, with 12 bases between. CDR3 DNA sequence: TGTGCCAGCAGTCCCGGGCCGGGGACAGATACGCAGTATTTT. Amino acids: CASSPGPGTDTQYF.

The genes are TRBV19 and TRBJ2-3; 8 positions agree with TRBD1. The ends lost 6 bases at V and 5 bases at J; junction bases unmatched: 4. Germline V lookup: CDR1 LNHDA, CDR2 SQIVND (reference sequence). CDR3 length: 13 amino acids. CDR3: CASSTGGGDTQYF. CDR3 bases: TGTGCCAGTAGCACAGGGGGTGGAGATACGCAGTATTTT.

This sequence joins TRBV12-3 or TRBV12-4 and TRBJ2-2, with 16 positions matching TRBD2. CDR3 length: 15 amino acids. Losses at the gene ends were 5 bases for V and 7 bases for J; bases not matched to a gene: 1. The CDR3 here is CASSGTSGRGGELFF. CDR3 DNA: TGTGCCAGCAGTGGGACTAGCGGGAGGGGCGGGGAGCTGTTTTTT.

DNA for the CDR3: TGCAGTGCTGTACTACAGGTGGGGGAGACCCAGTACTTC. The encoded protein is CSAVLQVGETQYF. The V call is TRBV20-1, the J call TRBJ2-5, with D possibly TRBD1 on 5 matching bases. Germline V gives CDR1 DFQATT, CDR2 SNEGSKA (reference sequence). V gave up 5 bases and J gave up 5 bases, with 15 bases separating them. This CDR3 comprises 13 residues.

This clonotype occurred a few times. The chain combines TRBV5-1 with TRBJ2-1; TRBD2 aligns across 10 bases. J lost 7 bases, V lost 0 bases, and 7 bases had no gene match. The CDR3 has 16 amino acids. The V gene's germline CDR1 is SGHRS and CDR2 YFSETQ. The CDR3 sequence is CASSLVGLAIGNEQFF. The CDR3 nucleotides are TGCGCCAGCAGCTTGGTGGGACTAGCGATTGGGAATGAGCAGTTCTTC.

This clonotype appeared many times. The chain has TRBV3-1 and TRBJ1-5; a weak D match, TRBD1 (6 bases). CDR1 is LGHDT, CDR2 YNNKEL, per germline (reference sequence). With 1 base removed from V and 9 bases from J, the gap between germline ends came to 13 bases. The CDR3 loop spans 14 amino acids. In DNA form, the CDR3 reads TGTGCCAGCAGCCAAGGGGGGCGCTTGGGGCCCCAGCATTTT. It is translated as CASSQGGRLGPQHF.

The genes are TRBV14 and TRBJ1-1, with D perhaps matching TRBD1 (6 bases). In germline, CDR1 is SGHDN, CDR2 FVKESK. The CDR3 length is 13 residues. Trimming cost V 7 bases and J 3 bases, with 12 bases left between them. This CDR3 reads CASKLQGYTEAFF. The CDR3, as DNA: TGTGCCAGCAAACTACAGGGCTACACTGAAGCTTTCTTT. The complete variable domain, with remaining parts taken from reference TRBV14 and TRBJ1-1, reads EAGVTQFPSHSVIEKGQTVTLRCDPISGHDNLYWYRRVMGKEIKFLLHFVKESKQDESGMPNNRFLAERTGGTYSTLKVQPAELEDSGVYFCASKLQGYTEAFFGQGTRLTVV.

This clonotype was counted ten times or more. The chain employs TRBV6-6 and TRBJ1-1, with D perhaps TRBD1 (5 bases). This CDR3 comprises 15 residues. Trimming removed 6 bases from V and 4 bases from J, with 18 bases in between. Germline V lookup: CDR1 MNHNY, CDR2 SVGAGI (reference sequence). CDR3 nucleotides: TGTGCCAGCAGCCCCTCCATGGCGGGGACCACTGAAGCTTTCTTT. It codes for CASSPSMAGTTEAFF.

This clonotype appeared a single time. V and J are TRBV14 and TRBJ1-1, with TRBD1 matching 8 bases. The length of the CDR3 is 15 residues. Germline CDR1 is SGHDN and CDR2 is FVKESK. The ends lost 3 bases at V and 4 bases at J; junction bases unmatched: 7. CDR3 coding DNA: TGTGCCAGCAGCCAGTTGACAGGGGAGCGCACTGAAGCTTTCTTT. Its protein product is CASSQLTGERTEAFF.

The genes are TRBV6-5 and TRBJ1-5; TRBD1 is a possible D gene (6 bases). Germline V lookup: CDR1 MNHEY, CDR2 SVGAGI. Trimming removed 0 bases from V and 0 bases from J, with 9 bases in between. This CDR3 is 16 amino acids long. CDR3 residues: CASSYSGTHSNQPQHF. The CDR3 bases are TGTGCCAGCAGTTACTCCGGGACACATAGCAATCAGCCCCAGCATTTT.

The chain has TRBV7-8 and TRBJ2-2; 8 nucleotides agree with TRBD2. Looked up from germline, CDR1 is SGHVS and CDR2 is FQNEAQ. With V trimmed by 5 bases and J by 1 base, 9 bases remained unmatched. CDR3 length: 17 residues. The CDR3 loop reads CASSVVRGLGNTGELFF. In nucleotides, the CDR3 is TGTGCCAGCAGCGTCGTGAGGGGACTAGGGAACACCGGGGAGCTGTTTTTT.

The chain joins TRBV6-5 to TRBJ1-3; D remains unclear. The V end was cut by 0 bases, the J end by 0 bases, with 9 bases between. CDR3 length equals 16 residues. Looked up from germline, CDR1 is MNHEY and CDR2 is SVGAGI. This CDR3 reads CASSYSVGPSGNTIYF. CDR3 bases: TGTGCCAGCAGTTACTCAGTAGGCCCCTCTGGAAACACCATATATTTT.

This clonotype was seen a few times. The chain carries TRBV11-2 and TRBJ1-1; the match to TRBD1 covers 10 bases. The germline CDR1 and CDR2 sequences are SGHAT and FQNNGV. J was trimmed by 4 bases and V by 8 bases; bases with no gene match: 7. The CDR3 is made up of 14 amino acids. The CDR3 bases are TGTGCCAGCGATGACGGACAGGGGGTCACTGAAGCTTTCTTT. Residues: CASDDGQGVTEAFF.

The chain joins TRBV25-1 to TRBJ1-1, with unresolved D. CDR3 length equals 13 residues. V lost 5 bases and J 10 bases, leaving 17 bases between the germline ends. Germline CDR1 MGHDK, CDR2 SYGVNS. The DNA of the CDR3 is TGTGCCAGCAGTCCTAGGCGGTATTTGGGAGCTTTCTTT. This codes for CASSPRRYLGAFF.

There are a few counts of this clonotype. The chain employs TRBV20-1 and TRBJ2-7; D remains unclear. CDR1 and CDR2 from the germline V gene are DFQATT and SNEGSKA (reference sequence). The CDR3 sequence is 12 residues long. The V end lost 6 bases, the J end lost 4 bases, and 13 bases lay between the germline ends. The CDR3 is CSARYQTYEQYF. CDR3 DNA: TGCAGTGCCAGATACCAGACTTACGAGCAGTACTTC.

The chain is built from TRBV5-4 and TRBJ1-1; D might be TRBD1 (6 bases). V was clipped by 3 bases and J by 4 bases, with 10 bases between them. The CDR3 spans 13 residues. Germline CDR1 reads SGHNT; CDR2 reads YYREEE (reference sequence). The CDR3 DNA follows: TGTGCCAGCAGCTGGACAGAGGGCACTGAAGCTTTCTTT. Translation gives CASSWTEGTEAFF.

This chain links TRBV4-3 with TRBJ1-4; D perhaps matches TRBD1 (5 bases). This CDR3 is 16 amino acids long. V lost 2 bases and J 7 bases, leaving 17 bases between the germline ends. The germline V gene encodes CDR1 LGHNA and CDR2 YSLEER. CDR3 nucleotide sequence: TGCGCCAGCAGCCAATCGGGATACCGGGACGGTGAAAAACTGTTTTTT. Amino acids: CASSQSGYRDGEKLFF.

CDR3 residues: CASSALSAVANYGYTF. The CDR3 nucleotides read TGTGCCAGCAGCGCACTATCAGCCGTAGCTAACTATGGCTACACCTTC. The gene calls are TRBV5-6 and TRBJ1-2, with D uncertain. Germline V lookup: CDR1 SGHDT, CDR2 YYEEEE. Trimming removed 4 bases from V and 0 bases from J, with 16 bases in between. The CDR3 is 16 residues long.

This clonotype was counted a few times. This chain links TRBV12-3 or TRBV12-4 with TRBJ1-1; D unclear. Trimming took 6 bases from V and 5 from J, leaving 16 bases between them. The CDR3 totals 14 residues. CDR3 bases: TGTGCCAGCAGCTCTCCGGGTATGGGGACTGAAGCTTTCTTT. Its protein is CASSSPGMGTEAFF.